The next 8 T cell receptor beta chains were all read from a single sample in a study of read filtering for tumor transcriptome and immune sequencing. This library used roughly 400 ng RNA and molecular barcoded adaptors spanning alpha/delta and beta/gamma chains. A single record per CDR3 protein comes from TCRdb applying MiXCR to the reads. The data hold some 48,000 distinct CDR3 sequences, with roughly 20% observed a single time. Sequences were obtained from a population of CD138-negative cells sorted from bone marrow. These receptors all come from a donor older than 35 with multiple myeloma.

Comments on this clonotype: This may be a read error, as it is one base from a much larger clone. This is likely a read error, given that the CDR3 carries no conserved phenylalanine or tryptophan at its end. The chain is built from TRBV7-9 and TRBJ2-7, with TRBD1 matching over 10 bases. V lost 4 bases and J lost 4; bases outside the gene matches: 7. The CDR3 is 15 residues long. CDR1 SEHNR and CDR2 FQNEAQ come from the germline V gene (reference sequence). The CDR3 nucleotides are TGTGCCAGCAGCTCCCCGACAGGGGGCTTATACGAGCAGTACTAC. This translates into CASSSPTGGLYEQYY.

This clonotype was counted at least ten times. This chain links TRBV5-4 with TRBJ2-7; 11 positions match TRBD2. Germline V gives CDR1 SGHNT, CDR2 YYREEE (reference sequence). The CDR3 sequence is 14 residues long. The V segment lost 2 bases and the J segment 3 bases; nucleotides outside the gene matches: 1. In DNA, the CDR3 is TGTGCCAGCAGCTTAGGGACTAGCGGCTACGAGCAGTACTTC. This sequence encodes CASSLGTSGYEQYF.

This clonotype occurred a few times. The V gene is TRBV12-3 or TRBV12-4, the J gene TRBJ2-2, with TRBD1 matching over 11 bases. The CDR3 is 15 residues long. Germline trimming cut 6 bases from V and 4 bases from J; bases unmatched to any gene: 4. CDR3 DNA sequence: TGTGCCAGCAGCCGGGGACAGGGGGTCACCGGGGAGCTGTTTTTT. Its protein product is CASSRGQGVTGELFF.

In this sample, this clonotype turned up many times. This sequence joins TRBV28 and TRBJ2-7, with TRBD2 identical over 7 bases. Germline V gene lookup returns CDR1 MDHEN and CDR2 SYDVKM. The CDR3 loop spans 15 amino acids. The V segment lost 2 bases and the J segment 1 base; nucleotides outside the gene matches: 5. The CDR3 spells CASSLSSGASYEQYF. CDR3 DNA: TGTGCCAGCAGTTTAAGCAGCGGGGCTTCCTACGAGCAGTACTTC.

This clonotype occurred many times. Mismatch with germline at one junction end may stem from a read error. CDR3 in amino acids: CATRQGGKTSGSAAERFF. Here the CDR3 DNA reads TGTGCCACCCGACAGGGAGGTAAAACTAGCGGGAGTGCCGCTGAGCGGTTCTTC. The chain has TRBV19 and TRBJ2-1, with 11 bases that match TRBD2. The CDR3 length is 18 residues. The germline V gene has CDR1 LNHDA and CDR2 SQIVND (reference sequence).

CDR3 protein: CASRSTGAETQYF. Here the CDR3 DNA reads TGTGCCAGCAGGTCCACAGGGGCAGAGACCCAGTACTTC. This sequence joins TRBV6-5 and TRBJ2-5; TRBD1 agrees at 7 bases. The CDR3 has 13 residues. V was clipped by 6 bases and J by 4 bases; unmatched bases: 5. CDR1 MNHEY and CDR2 SVGAGI come from the germline V gene.

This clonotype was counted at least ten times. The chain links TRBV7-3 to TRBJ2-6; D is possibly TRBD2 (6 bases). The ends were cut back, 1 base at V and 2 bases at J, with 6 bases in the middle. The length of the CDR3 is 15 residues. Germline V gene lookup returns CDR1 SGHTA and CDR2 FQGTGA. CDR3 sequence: CASSLRGAGANVLTF. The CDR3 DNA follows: TGTGCCAGCAGCTTAAGGGGGGCTGGGGCCAACGTCCTGACTTTC.

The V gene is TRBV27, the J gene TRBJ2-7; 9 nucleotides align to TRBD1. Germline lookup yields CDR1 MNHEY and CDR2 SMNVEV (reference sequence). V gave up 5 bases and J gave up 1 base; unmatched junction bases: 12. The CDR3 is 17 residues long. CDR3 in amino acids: CASSHLVGTGYSYEQYF. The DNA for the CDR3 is TGTGCCAGCAGTCACCTCGTAGGGACAGGGTATTCCTACGAGCAGTACTTC.